The 10 T cell receptor beta chains below were found in one sample sequenced in a study of T cells after yellow fever vaccination (dated by TCRdb to 2018 to 2020). Library preparation employed 5' RACE. The run used an Illumina HiSeq 2500. TCRdb reprocessed the public reads (quality trimming at Q25 with fastp, clone calling with MiXCR) and kept in-frame beta chains. Each CDR3 protein appears once, grouped with its most common genes and DNA. Recorded for this sample are about 85,000 distinct CDR3 sequences; 10% to 15% of them occurred a single time. The ten largest clones add up to roughly 24% of the sample. The treatment or condition label, as the study defines it: live attenuated yellow fever vaccine strain. The starting material was CD8+ T cells not binding an NS4B(214-222) dextramer, sorted from PBMCs, obtained roughly 20 days after the first yellow fever vaccination. Per the publication, the cell subset or site label means: NS4B epitope dextramer-negative CD8 T cells. These receptors were taken from a man in his late teens or twenties who received the YFV17D yellow fever vaccine.

The chain has TRBV5-6 and TRBJ2-7; TRBD2 aligns across 8 bases. The germline gives CDR1 SGHDT, CDR2 YYEEEE. CDR3 length equals 13 residues. With V trimmed by 4 bases and J by 10 bases, 10 bases remained unmatched. The CDR3 region is CASSARGGPPQYF. CDR3 DNA sequence: TGTGCCAGCAGCGCCCGGGGGGGGCCCCCACAGTACTTC.

This clonotype was counted a few times. This chain connects TRBV15 to TRBJ2-5; D tentatively reads TRBD1 or TRBD2 (5 bases each). Looked up from germline, CDR1 is LNHNV and CDR2 is YYDKDF (reference sequence). The CDR3 spans 14 residues. Deletions cut 0 bases from V and 5 bases from J, with 10 bases between. Here the CDR3 DNA reads TGTGCCACCAGCAGAGATCAGGGCGGGGAGACCCAGTACTTC. Its translation: CATSRDQGGETQYF.

The chain carries TRBV6-5 and TRBJ2-3; no clear D gene. The CDR3 sequence is 12 residues long. Germline lookup yields CDR1 MNHEY and CDR2 SVGAGI. V was cut by 6 bases and J by 5 bases, with 9 bases left in between. Here the CDR3 DNA reads TGTGCCAGCAGGTACCGACGAGATACGCAGTATTTT. Amino acid sequence: CASRYRRDTQYF.

The chain uses TRBV21-1 and TRBJ2-3. TRBV21-1 is a pseudogene segment. This CDR3 is 11 amino acids long. DNA for the CDR3: TGTGCCAGCAACACAGCAGATACGCAGTATTTT. This gives the protein CASNTADTQYF.

This clonotype turned up a few times. The chain has TRBV3-1 and TRBJ2-2; D possibly corresponds to TRBD1 (6 bases). Trimming left V 5 bases short and J 3 bases short, with 7 bases between. The CDR3 sequence is 13 residues long. Per germline, CDR1 LGHDT and CDR2 YNNKEL (reference sequence). Written as DNA, the CDR3 is TGTGCCAGCAGCGACAGGTACACCGGGGAGCTGTTTTTT. Translation gives CASSDRYTGELFF.

This clonotype was picked up a small number of times. The chain recombines TRBV27 with TRBJ2-7; unclear D gene. This CDR3 is built from 13 residues. Germline CDR1 reads MNHEY; CDR2 reads SMNVEV (reference sequence). With 3 bases removed from V and 2 bases from J, the gap between germline ends came to 8 bases. CDR3 amino acids: CASSFSRTYEQYF. In DNA form, the CDR3 reads TGTGCCAGCAGTTTTAGCCGTACCTACGAGCAGTACTTC.

The V call is TRBV12-3 or TRBV12-4, the J call TRBJ1-2; D perhaps matches TRBD1 (6 bases). The CDR3 runs to 15 residues. Trimming took off 6 bases at V and 0 bases at J, with 14 bases between the two ends. CDR3 sequence: CASSPRGRANYGYTF. CDR3 coding DNA: TGTGCCAGCAGCCCGCGGGGGCGAGCTAACTATGGCTACACCTTC.

This clonotype has a handful of counts. The CDR3 nucleotides are TGTGCCAGCAGCGCCGACGGGACAGGAGTCTATGGCTACACCTTC. Protein: CASSADGTGVYGYTF. This sequence joins TRBV9 and TRBJ1-2; TRBD1 matches at 8 bases. The CDR3 loop spans 15 amino acids. Germline V gene data show CDR1 as SGDLS and CDR2 as YYNGEE. Unmatched junction bases numbered 8, after V lost 3 bases and J lost 4 bases.

This clonotype was found a few times. The rearrangement uses TRBV11-2 and TRBJ1-1; no firm D call. V gave up 5 bases and J gave up 1 base, with 8 bases separating them. Germline assignment: CDR1 SGHAT and CDR2 FQNNGV. This CDR3 comprises 13 residues. CDR3 amino acids: CASSASPNTEAFF. CDR3 bases: TGTGCCAGCAGCGCCAGCCCGAACACTGAAGCTTTCTTT.

This clonotype has only a few counts. The chain recombines TRBV12-3 or TRBV12-4 with TRBJ1-2; D ambiguous. CDR3 size: 12 residues. V dropped 4 bases and J dropped 6 bases, with 9 bases sitting between them. CDR3 sequence: CASSSIGNGYTF. Written as DNA, the CDR3 is TGTGCCAGCAGTTCGATAGGGAATGGCTACACCTTC.